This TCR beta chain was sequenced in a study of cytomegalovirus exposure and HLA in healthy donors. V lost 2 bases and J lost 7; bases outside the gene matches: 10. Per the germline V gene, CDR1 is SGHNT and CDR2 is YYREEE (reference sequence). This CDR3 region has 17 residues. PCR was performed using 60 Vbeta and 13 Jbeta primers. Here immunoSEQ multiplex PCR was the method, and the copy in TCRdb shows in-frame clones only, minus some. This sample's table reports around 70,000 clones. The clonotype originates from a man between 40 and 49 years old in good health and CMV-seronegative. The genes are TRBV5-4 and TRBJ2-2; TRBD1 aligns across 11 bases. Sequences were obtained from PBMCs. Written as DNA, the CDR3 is TGTGCCAGCAGCTTCTACACCGGGACAGGGGGAGTCGGGGAGCTGTTTTTT. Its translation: CASSFYTGTGGVGELFF.